The count of the clone carrying this TCR beta chain is one. The antigen is not known. Germline loops: CDR1 SGHRS, CDR2 YFSETQ. The CDR3 is made up of 14 amino acids. Unmatched junction bases numbered 6, after V lost 4 bases and J lost 6 bases. The donors were in the approximately 120-subject validation cohort, distinct from the 666-subject first cohort. The source of the sample is a study of cytomegalovirus exposure and HLA in healthy donors. Notes on the study in general: The authors enumerated 150 to 200 TCR beta chains as linked to cytomegalovirus. Subsequent analysis of the roughly 120 validation repertoires found a tendency for first-cohort TCR clusters to co-occur.

Measured with immunoSEQ multiplex PCR; TCRdb has only the in-frame clones, and not every one. Of fewer than 85,000 clones in the sample, approximately 96% are singletons; the top ten hold about 1.3%. Sequencing input: PBMCs. This chain joins TRBV5-1 and TRBJ2-1; 8 nucleotides line up with TRBD1. The sequence derives from a woman aged 18-30 years in good health and CMV-seronegative. DNA of the CDR3: TGCGCCAGCAGCACCGGACAGGGAACCAATGAGCAGTTCTTC. Its translation: CASSTGQGTNEQFF. The variable domain in full, completed from reference TRBV5-1 and TRBJ2-1, reads KAGVTQTPRYLIKTRGQQVTLSCSPISGHRSVSWYQQTPGQGLQFLFEYFSETQRNKGNFPGRFSGRQFSNSRSEMNVSTLELGDSALYLCASSTGQGTNEQFFGPGTRLTVL.